This T cell receptor beta chain appears in the sequencing data of a study of blood T cell repertoires in COVID-19 (dated by TCRdb to the early 2020s). In the study overall: Samples covering the acute and convalescent phases of COVID-19 were provided by collaborators in the United States, Italy and Spain. The material from the prospective study consisted of cDNA or gDNA derived from T cells, B-cell-depleted T cells, or PBMCs. Subjects who had been exposed to COVID-19, were actively infected with it, or had recovered from it provided the deeply sampled blood TCRbeta repertoires that made up the dataset. A freely available public database, intended as a resource for researchers studying the immune response to SARS-CoV-2, is where the repertoires were released. Samples were obtained from the ongoing ImmuneRACE study (first 160 participants) and from 1,254 subjects provided by 6 global collaborators. A de-identified subject ID, COVID-19 status, age in years and sex were almost always included in the sample metadata. HLA class I and class II types, where available, came from metadata supplied by the sample provider rather than from assay-based typing.

From the cysteine up to the phenylalanine, the CDR3 has a length of 13 residues. The entry retains the CDR3 DNA only, 39 bases that are in frame from base 1. Trimming at the junction amounts to 4 bases on V and 3 bases on J, and the germline ends lie 7 bases apart. In the germline V gene (reference sequence), CDR1 corresponds to LNHDA and CDR2 to SQIVND. One collaborating source in Seattle enrolled patients during active infection and followed them longitudinally through the course of disease. Whole blood was collected in K2EDTA tubes by collaborating institutions according to the institutions' own protocols. For TCRbeta analysis, collaborators shipped samples as frozen whole blood, isolated PBMCs, or DNA extracted from either of those sample types. General findings and caveats noted by the study authors: The quantity of clinical and demographic metadata differed by source and by participant and was supplied without curation.

TCRbeta CDR3 regions were amplified from genomic DNA using the immunoSEQ Assay, a bias-controlled multiplex PCR. Per the source publication's procedure: The number of nucleated cells in each sample was estimated from the amplification of reference gene primers within the assay. To quantify the absolute abundance of each unique TCRbeta CDR3 rearrangement, sequence reads were collapsed and filtered. For each sample, productive Simpson clonality was calculated as the square root of Simpson's diversity index across productive rearrangements. This is the immuneACCESS table as TCRdb keeps it, with only in-frame sequences that have V and J called. A part of the clones is gone; compared with another copy, unresolved V genes explain less than half, and the rest is unexplained. D and trimming come from the DNA, and the V and J calls and clone size come from that table. The sample contains fewer than 250,000 clones, about 83% of them found a single time. The ten largest clonotypes hold 5.5% to 6.5% of the sample.

This clone has only one observation. There is no known antigen for this receptor. Per-nucleotide qualities are absent, and no much larger clonotype sits a single base away. Other DNA sequences of this sample code for an identical CDR3. The chain uses TRBV19 and TRBJ1-5, with the D segment identity uncertain. The receptor's source is a woman aged 80 or over with COVID-19, enrolled during active disease. The sequencing sample was made of peripheral blood. The CDR3 in this case is CASSTVINQPQHF. The DNA reads TGTGCCAGTAGTACGGTTATCAATCAGCCCCAGCATTTT. Reference TRBV19 and TRBJ1-5 genes cover what lies past the CDR3, so the full variable domain is DGGITQSPKYLFRKEGQNVTLSCEQNLNHDAMYWYRQDPGQGLRLIYYSQIVNDFQKGDIAEGYSVSREKKESFPLTVTSAQKNPTAFYLCASSTVINQPQHFGDGTRLSIL.